This entry lists 9 T cell receptor beta chains sequenced from one sample in a study of blood T cell repertoires in COVID-19. Assay: immunoSEQ multiplex PCR; the TCRdb copy retains only in-frame clones and omits some. The sample includes 90,000 to 150,000 clones, more than 75% of them seen just once. What was sequenced was peripheral blood. The receptors stem from a man aged 60 to 69 with acute or convalescent COVID-19.

This rearrangement joins TRBV28 to TRBJ1-5; 8 bases match TRBD1. The CDR3 totals 14 residues. Per germline, CDR1 MDHEN and CDR2 SYDVKM. V gave up 4 bases and J gave up 4 bases; unmatched junction bases: 3. The CDR3 here is CASSSGGANQPQHF. CDR3 bases: TGTGCCAGCAGTTCAGGGGGCGCGAATCAGCCCCAGCATTTT.

The table lists this clone with a few counts. The chain uses TRBV30 and TRBJ2-1, with a tentative D call TRBD2 (6 bases). Trimming shortened V by 3 bases and J by 7 bases, and 13 bases separated the two germline ends. CDR1 is GTSNPN, CDR2 SVGIG, per germline (reference sequence). This CDR3 is built from 13 residues. CDR3 amino acids: CAWRDYYRNEQFF. CDR3 nucleotide sequence: TGTGCCTGGAGGGACTACTACCGGAATGAGCAGTTCTTC.

The chain combines TRBV27 with TRBJ2-7; D is perhaps TRBD2 (6 bases). Germline CDR1 and CDR2: MNHEY and SMNVEV (reference sequence). This CDR3 spans 14 amino acids. V lost 5 bases, J lost 0 bases, and 11 bases lay in between. CDR3: CASSVTRNSYEQYF. The CDR3 DNA reads as TGTGCCAGCAGTGTGACTAGAAACTCCTACGAGCAGTACTTC.

The chain has TRBV23-1 and TRBJ2-4, with a weak D call TRBD1 (6 bases). TRBV23-1 is an ORF; its function is uncertain. The CDR3 contains 16 residues. V lost 6 bases and J lost 6, with 21 bases in between. CDR3: CASRLGHPVEVNIQYF. As DNA, the CDR3 is TGCGCCAGCAGACTGGGACACCCAGTCGAAGTAAACATTCAGTACTTC.

This chain connects TRBV15 to TRBJ2-7, with 7 bases fitting TRBD2. Germline lookup yields CDR1 LNHNV and CDR2 YYDKDF (reference sequence). This CDR3 has 14 residues. Trimming at V came to 3 bases and at J to 3 bases, leaving 5 bases not matched to a gene. This CDR3 reads CATSRETSSYEQYF. The CDR3 DNA sequence: TGTGCCACCAGCAGGGAGACTAGCAGCTACGAGCAGTACTTC.

The chain carries TRBV5-1 and TRBJ1-6; no reliable D call. This CDR3 has 17 residues. Germline CDR1 reads SGHRS; CDR2 reads YFSETQ. V lost 0 bases to trimming and J lost 0 bases, with 10 bases between them. As DNA, the CDR3 is TGCGCCAGCAGCTTGGCCGGAAGGAGCTCCTATAATTCACCCCTCCACTTT. It codes for CASSLAGRSSYNSPLHF.

The genes are TRBV30 and TRBJ2-7; D is undetermined. CDR3 length: 14 amino acids. Germline-derived CDR1 and CDR2 are GTSNPN and SVGIG (reference sequence). V was clipped by 0 bases and J by 5 bases, with 14 bases between them. In nucleotides, the CDR3 is TGTGCCTGGAGTGTACCCCATTTGGCTCACGAGCAGTACTTC. Amino acids: CAWSVPHLAHEQYF.

J is TRBJ2-7 and V is TRBV28; D ambiguous. The ends were cut back, 1 base at V and 6 bases at J, with 7 bases in the middle. This CDR3 region has 12 residues. CDR1 and CDR2 from the germline V gene are MDHEN and SYDVKM. Here the CDR3 reads CASSLSPSEQYF. The CDR3 region has the DNA TGTGCCAGCAGTTTATCTCCCTCCGAGCAGTACTTC.

The CDR3 nucleotides read TGTGCCAGCAGTCGGGTAGGCAGCGGGAGGGACAATGAGCAGTTCTTC. Its translation is CASSRVGSGRDNEQFF. V usage is TRBV28 and J usage is TRBJ2-1; 10 bases map to TRBD2. CDR3 size: 16 residues. Germline V gene lookup returns CDR1 MDHEN and CDR2 SYDVKM. With 5 bases clipped from V and 5 bases from J, the junction kept 9 bases outside the gene matches.